These T cell receptor beta chains were read from a single sample in a study of T cell repertoires in cytomegalovirus infection. TCRdb redid the calling of the reads with MiXCR, one entry per CDR3 protein. The sample lists roughly 920,000 distinct CDR3 sequences; around 29% were seen once. Antigens of these TCRs are unknown. Material: cultured CD8+ T cells from PBMCs, obtained from culture after CMV antigen stimulation. These TCRs come from a human donor in good health (CMV status not recorded). Some clones in this sample may be carry-over from other donors' samples. Both conserved end residues are part of each CDR3. A D gene is named only where the DNA matches it firmly. Clone size is stated in some rows and not others, as once, few, many or a class when expanded.

clone_size: many
j_call: TRBJ2-4
d_call: TRBD1
v_call: TRBV6-5
cdr3_nt: TGTGCCAGCAGTTACGAGGACAGGGCAAACATTCAGTACTTC
cdr3_aa: CASSYEDRANIQYF

clone_size: few
j_call: TRBJ2-3
d_call: TRBD2
v_call: TRBV7-8
cdr3_nt: TGTGCCAGCAGCTTAGCGGCGGGGGAGGGCACAGATACGCAGTATTTT
cdr3_aa: CASSLAAGEGTDTQYF

clone_size: NA
j_call: TRBJ1-2
d_call: NA
v_call: TRBV20-1
cdr3_nt: TGCAGTGCTTGGGGGGACTATGGCTACACCTTC
cdr3_aa: CSAWGDYGYTF

clone_size: NA
j_call: TRBJ2-1
d_call: TRBD2
v_call: TRBV7-4
cdr3_nt: TGTGCCAGCAGCTGGGGACTAGCGGGGGATAGATTCAATGAGCAGTTCTTC
cdr3_aa: CASSWGLAGDRFNEQFF

clone_size: few
j_call: TRBJ2-6
d_call: NA
v_call: TRBV6-6
cdr3_nt: TGTGCCAGCAGCAAGGACAGACTCTCTGGGGCCAACGTCCTGACTTTC
cdr3_aa: CASSKDRLSGANVLTF

clone_size: NA
j_call: TRBJ1-1
d_call: NA
v_call: TRBV18
cdr3_nt: TGTGCCAGCTCACCAGGGAGGGGTTCGACTGAAGCTTTCTTT
cdr3_aa: CASSPGRGSTEAFF

clone_size: few
j_call: TRBJ2-7
d_call: TRBD1
v_call: TRBV7-6
cdr3_nt: TGTGCCAGCAGCTTAATAGAGACAGGGTTCGTCGAGCAGTACTTC
cdr3_aa: CASSLIETGFVEQYF

clone_size: few
j_call: TRBJ1-5
d_call: TRBD1
v_call: TRBV27
cdr3_nt: TGTGCCAGCAGTCCGATCGACAGGGCTCAGCCCCAGCATTTT
cdr3_aa: CASSPIDRAQPQHF

clone_size: NA
j_call: TRBJ1-5
d_call: NA
v_call: TRBV6-5
cdr3_nt: TGTGCCAGCAGTTACTCGTTTAGCAATCAGCCCCAGCATTTT
cdr3_aa: CASSYSFSNQPQHF

clone_size: NA
j_call: TRBJ2-1
d_call: TRBD2
v_call: TRBV6-5
cdr3_nt: TGTGCCAGCAGACGCGGGGGGGGAAAATACAATGAGCAGTTCTTC
cdr3_aa: CASRRGGGKYNEQFF

clone_size: NA
j_call: TRBJ1-5
d_call: NA
v_call: TRBV28
cdr3_nt: TGTGCCGGCAGTTTAGAGACCGACTATCAGCCCCAGCATTTT
cdr3_aa: CAGSLETDYQPQHF

clone_size: few
j_call: TRBJ2-3
d_call: NA
v_call: TRBV28
cdr3_nt: TGTGCCAGCAGCCTTCGGCGGACTCTACATACGCAGTATTTT
cdr3_aa: CASSLRRTLHTQYF

clone_size: NA
j_call: TRBJ1-5
d_call: NA
v_call: TRBV19
cdr3_nt: TGTGCCAGTAGTCCTGGGTCCTGGGGGCCAAGGCAGCCCCAGCATTTT
cdr3_aa: CASSPGSWGPRQPQHF

clone_size: NA
j_call: TRBJ1-3
d_call: NA
v_call: TRBV7-4
cdr3_nt: TGTGCCACCCCTGACCCCCAGGGTTACACCATATATTTT
cdr3_aa: CATPDPQGYTIYF

clone_size: few
j_call: TRBJ2-7
d_call: NA
v_call: TRBV7-2
cdr3_nt: TGTGCCAGCAGCTTAGTAGGGGGGGGGGAGGTTATACACGAGCAGTACTTC
cdr3_aa: CASSLVGGGEVIHEQYF

clone_size: NA
j_call: TRBJ2-3
d_call: TRBD2
v_call: TRBV6-2/TRBV6-3
cdr3_nt: TGTGCCAGCAGTACCGGGACTAGCAATTCAGATACGCAGTATTTT
cdr3_aa: CASSTGTSNSDTQYF

clone_size: few
j_call: TRBJ1-5
d_call: TRBD1
v_call: TRBV18
cdr3_nt: TGTGCCAGCTCACCAGCCGGGACAGGGTTCGACAATCAGCCCCAGCATTTT
cdr3_aa: CASSPAGTGFDNQPQHF

clone_size: once
j_call: TRBJ2-4
d_call: TRBD2
v_call: TRBV11-2
cdr3_nt: TGTGCCAGCAGGACTAGCGGGGGGAAAAACATTCAGTACTTC
cdr3_aa: CASRTSGGKNIQYF

clone_size: few
j_call: TRBJ2-2
d_call: NA
v_call: TRBV7-9
cdr3_nt: TGTGCCAGCAGGTCAGGGAAATCCGGGGAGCTGTTTTTT
cdr3_aa: CASRSGKSGELFF

clone_size: NA
j_call: TRBJ2-2
d_call: TRBD1
v_call: TRBV7-8
cdr3_nt: TGTGCCACCAAATCCGGGACAGGGGGTATCGGGGAGCTGTTTTTT
cdr3_aa: CATKSGTGGIGELFF

clone_size: few
j_call: TRBJ2-5
d_call: NA
v_call: TRBV18
cdr3_nt: TGTGCCAGCTCGCCTGCCTTTCTTACTCGGAAGGAGACCCAGTACTTC
cdr3_aa: CASSPAFLTRKETQYF

clone_size: NA
j_call: TRBJ2-2
d_call: NA
v_call: TRBV27
cdr3_nt: TGTGCCAGCAGTTTCCCTCCGGGCGAAGGATACACCGGGGAGCTGTTTTTT
cdr3_aa: CASSFPPGEGYTGELFF

clone_size: NA
j_call: TRBJ1-6
d_call: NA
v_call: TRBV7-9
cdr3_nt: TGTGCCAGCAGCCTTGACTGGACGGGCCCTTATAATTCACCCCTCCACTTT
cdr3_aa: CASSLDWTGPYNSPLHF

clone_size: NA
j_call: TRBJ2-3
d_call: NA
v_call: TRBV4-2
cdr3_nt: TGTGCCAGCAGCCAAGTTAGGGGGGAGCCGGCAGATACGCAGTATTTT
cdr3_aa: CASSQVRGEPADTQYF

clone_size: NA
j_call: TRBJ2-1
d_call: NA
v_call: TRBV28
cdr3_nt: TGTGCCAGCAGTTTCCTGATAACATCCAGCAATGAGCAGTTCTTC
cdr3_aa: CASSFLITSSNEQFF

clone_size: NA
j_call: TRBJ1-3
d_call: NA
v_call: TRBV3-1
cdr3_nt: TGTGCCAGCAGCCCTGCTTTGTTTCGAAACACCATATATTTT
cdr3_aa: CASSPALFRNTIYF

clone_size: few
j_call: TRBJ1-1
d_call: NA
v_call: TRBV19
cdr3_nt: TGTGCCAGTAGTATAGAAACGGACCTGAACACTGAAGCTTTCTTT
cdr3_aa: CASSIETDLNTEAFF

clone_size: many
j_call: TRBJ2-7
d_call: TRBD2
v_call: TRBV7-2
cdr3_nt: TGTGCCAGCAGCCAAAGGACTAGCGGGGCCTACGAGCAGTACTTC
cdr3_aa: CASSQRTSGAYEQYF